The 21 T cell receptor beta chains in this list originate from one sample, sequenced in a study of glioma-infiltrating T cells. Amplification of TCR alpha and beta CDR3 regions from RNA used iRepertoire nested multiplex PCR. MiXCR, applied by TCRdb to the multiplex PCR reads, yields one record per CDR3 protein. Of roughly 190,000 distinct CDR3 sequences in the sample, over 25% are singletons; the top ten hold 20% to 25%. The sample was glioma tissue, nonneoplastic brain tissue, or PBMCs (not recorded which). These receptors all stem from a human donor with low-grade glioma or glioblastoma, undergoing nonglioma brain surgery, or in good health (not recorded which).

There are many counts of this clonotype. The chain recombines TRBV4-1 with TRBJ2-3; D is uncertain. This CDR3 has 13 amino acids. With 3 bases removed from V and 3 bases from J, the gap between germline ends came to 7 bases. Per the germline V gene, CDR1 is MGHRA and CDR2 is YSYEKL. CDR3 in amino acids: CASSQVPTDTQYF. The CDR3 DNA reads as TGCGCCAGCAGCCAGGTCCCGACAGATACGCAGTATTTT.

This clonotype was seen many times. V is TRBV7-8 and J is TRBJ2-7; D uncertain. Germline V gene data show CDR1 as SGHVS and CDR2 as FQNEAQ. V was cut by 5 bases and J by 1 base, with 9 bases left in between. This CDR3 region has 13 residues. DNA for the CDR3: TGTGCCAGCAGCCCACTGGAATCCTACGAGCAGTACTTC. Translated: CASSPLESYEQYF.

This clonotype was detected ten times or more. This chain links TRBV27 with TRBJ2-5; a weak D match, TRBD1 (5 bases). Deletions cut 6 bases from V and 14 bases from J, with 19 bases between. This CDR3 has 12 residues. CDR1 and CDR2 (germline): MNHEY, SMNVEV (reference sequence). The DNA of the CDR3 is TGTGCCAGCAGATTAACCCCAGGGCCCCTCTACTTC. Its protein is CASRLTPGPLYF.

This clonotype was observed a few times. A junction boundary mismatches the germline segment, possibly from a read error. The chain is built from TRBV7-6 and TRBJ2-2; tentative D call: TRBD1 (6 bases). Germline values: CDR1 SGHVS, CDR2 FNYEAQ. This CDR3 is 15 amino acids long. CDR3 nucleotides: TGTGCTAGCAGCCCGGGACATCCGAACACCGGGGAGCTGTTTTTT. This translates into CASSPGHPNTGELFF.

The chain is built from TRBV18 and TRBJ2-7, with D possibly being TRBD1 (5 bases). Deletions cut 4 bases from V and 5 bases from J, with 15 bases between. The CDR3 covers 14 residues. Germline CDR1 reads KGHSH; CDR2 reads LQKENI. CDR3 sequence (DNA): TGTGCCAGCTCACGTTTGGGGCAGAACCACGAGCAGTACTTC. This gives the protein CASSRLGQNHEQYF.

Comments on this clonotype: A read error may account for a junction end that differs from germline. This chain uses TRBV19 with TRBJ2-7; TRBD1 or TRBD2 may be the D gene (5 bases each). The germline CDR1 and CDR2 sequences are LNHDA and SQIVND (reference sequence). This CDR3 spans 14 amino acids. The CDR3 sequence: CASRGTANSCEQYF. In DNA, the CDR3 is TGTGCCAGTAGAGGGACCGCGAACTCCTGCGAGCAGTACTTC.

This clonotype was counted at least ten times. The chain uses TRBV5-6 and TRBJ2-3, with TRBD1 identical over 7 bases. Germline CDR1 is SGHDT and CDR2 is YYEEEE. This CDR3 is built from 15 residues. V dropped 0 bases and J dropped 3; count of bases not matched to a gene: 4. The CDR3 DNA sequence: TGTGCCAGCAGCTTGGTTGGACAGGAGACAGATACGCAGTATTTT. Protein product: CASSLVGQETDTQYF.

The chain carries TRBV10-3 and TRBJ2-7; D is perhaps TRBD1 (6 bases). Trimming shortened V by 4 bases and J by 4 bases, and 14 bases separated the two germline ends. CDR1 is ENHRY, CDR2 SYGVKD, per germline. The CDR3 has 14 residues. This chain's CDR3 is CAISAGTWIYEQYF. The DNA for the CDR3 is TGTGCCATCAGTGCCGGGACATGGATTTACGAGCAGTACTTC.

This clonotype was counted at least ten times. The chain is built from TRBV2 and TRBJ2-7; D gene ambiguous. Trimming shortened V by 4 bases and J by 9 bases, and 10 bases separated the two germline ends. The length of the CDR3 is 11 residues. Germline assignment: CDR1 SNHLY and CDR2 FYNNEI. The CDR3 region is CASSAGTRQYF. The CDR3 DNA is TGTGCCAGCAGTGCCGGTACGCGGCAGTACTTC.

This clonotype was recorded at least ten times. The V and J genes are TRBV6-4 and TRBJ2-3; the match to TRBD1 covers 11 bases. The V gene end was trimmed by 4 bases and the J gene end by 4 bases; junction bases not matched to a gene: 1. Looked up from germline, CDR1 is MRHNA and CDR2 is SNTAGT. The CDR3 runs to 14 residues. In DNA, the CDR3 is TGTGCCAGCAGTGGGGGACAGGGGGCAGATACGCAGTATTTT. Translation: CASSGGQGADTQYF.

Regarding this clonotype: A much larger clone sits a single nucleotide away, making a read error possible. The chain uses TRBV20-1 and TRBJ1-3; TRBD1 might be the D (5 bases). There are 14 residues in the CDR3. The germline V gene has CDR1 DFQATT and CDR2 SNEGSKA (reference sequence). The CDR3: CSARAGQSGNAIYF. CDR3 coding DNA: TGCAGTGCCCGGGCGGGGCAATCCGGAAACGCCATATATTTT.

In this sample, this clonotype turned up a few times. The V and J genes are TRBV4-1 and TRBJ1-2, with D tentatively TRBD1 (6 bases). The V end was cut by 1 base, the J end by 8 bases, with 17 bases between. CDR1 is MGHRA and CDR2 is YSYEKL in the germline V gene. This CDR3 is 15 amino acids long. The CDR3 DNA is TGCGCCAGCAGCCAAGGGCAGGGGCTAGGAGGCGGCTACACCTTC. Its translation is CASSQGQGLGGGYTF.

This clonotype has a count of ten or more. The V and J genes are TRBV11-1 and TRBJ2-1; 9 nucleotides agree with TRBD2. The CDR3 is 16 residues long. Germline trimming cut 5 bases from V and 8 bases from J; bases unmatched to any gene: 13. In germline, CDR1 is SGHAT, CDR2 FQDESV (reference sequence). CDR3 in amino acids: CASSPVAGGPRYEQFF. DNA for the CDR3: TGTGCCAGCAGCCCAGTGGCGGGAGGGCCGAGGTATGAGCAGTTCTTC.

This clonotype has ten or more counts. The chain has TRBV28 and TRBJ1-1; D is perhaps TRBD1 (5 bases). CDR1 MDHEN and CDR2 SYDVKM come from the germline V gene. The V end lost 2 bases, the J end lost 1 base, and 20 bases lay between the germline ends. The CDR3 is 18 amino acids. Written as DNA, the CDR3 is TGTGCCAGCAGTTTAGGGGCGTCGGCGGTTAAGGGGAACACTGAAGCTTTCTTT. Its protein is CASSLGASAVKGNTEAFF.

Regarding this clonotype: A much larger clone is a single base away; this may be a read error. The V gene is TRBV19, the J gene TRBJ1-2, with TRBD1 as a possible D gene (6 bases). Germline V CDR1 and CDR2: LNHDA, SQIVND (reference sequence). This CDR3 is built from 15 residues. The CDR3 is CSSSQGQTTNYGYTF. As DNA, the CDR3 is TGTTCCAGTAGTCAGGGACAAACGACTAACTATGGCTACACCTTC.

Ten or more counts support this clonotype. The chain couples TRBV20-1 to TRBJ2-1; D call uncertain. This CDR3 has 13 residues. Trimming left V 5 bases short and J 9 bases short, with 17 bases between. The germline V gene encodes CDR1 DFQATT and CDR2 SNEGSKA (reference sequence). CDR3 loop: CSAPSSFGLEQFF. The CDR3 nucleotides read TGCAGTGCTCCCTCATCTTTTGGGCTTGAGCAGTTCTTC.

As for this clonotype: A read error is possible here, since a much larger clone lies one base away. CDR3 in amino acids: CASSTPVTAGGYTF. CDR3 nucleotides: TGTGCCAGCTCAACACCGGTGACAGCGGGGGGCTACACCTTC. The V gene is TRBV18, the J gene TRBJ1-2; a possible D gene is TRBD1 (5 bases). In germline, CDR1 is KGHSH, CDR2 LQKENI. This CDR3 is 14 amino acids long.

This clonotype was seen repeatedly, ten times or more. V gene TRBV10-3 combines with J gene TRBJ2-7; 10 bases match TRBD2. The CDR3 covers 13 residues. Germline V gene data show CDR1 as ENHRY and CDR2 as SYGVKD. Germline trimming cut 6 bases from V and 3 bases from J; bases unmatched to any gene: 2. DNA for the CDR3: TGTGCCATCAGCGGACTAGCGGTCTACGAGCAGTACTTC. Encoded protein: CAISGLAVYEQYF.

This clonotype was detected many times. The chain links TRBV27 to TRBJ2-1; 13 bases agree with TRBD2. Germline V gives CDR1 MNHEY, CDR2 SMNVEV (reference sequence). The CDR3 length is 14 residues. J gave up 8 bases and V 8 bases, and 6 bases lay outside the gene matches. In DNA, the CDR3 is TGTGCCAGCGGTGGACTAGCGGGAGCCTATGAGCAGTTCTTC. It yields the protein CASGGLAGAYEQFF.

To note about this clonotype: Its ends do not fully match the called genes, so a read error is possible. The rearrangement joins TRBV7-9 to TRBJ2-1; D is unclear. Germline values: CDR1 SEHNR, CDR2 FQNEAQ (reference sequence). There are 14 residues in the CDR3. The DNA for the CDR3 is TGTGCCAGCAGCTTAGGGGGTCCGGTCAATGAGAAGTTCTTC. The encoded protein is CASSLGGPVNEKFF.

The sample holds a few counts of this clonotype. The chain uses TRBV19 and TRBJ1-5; D is unresolved. Per the germline V gene, CDR1 is LNHDA and CDR2 is SQIVND (reference sequence). The length of the CDR3 is 15 residues. Trimming removed 5 bases from V and 4 bases from J, with 15 bases in between. CDR3 residues: CASSGPRLGNQPQHF. Here the CDR3 DNA reads TGTGCCAGTAGTGGTCCCCGGCTCGGGAATCAGCCCCAGCATTTT.